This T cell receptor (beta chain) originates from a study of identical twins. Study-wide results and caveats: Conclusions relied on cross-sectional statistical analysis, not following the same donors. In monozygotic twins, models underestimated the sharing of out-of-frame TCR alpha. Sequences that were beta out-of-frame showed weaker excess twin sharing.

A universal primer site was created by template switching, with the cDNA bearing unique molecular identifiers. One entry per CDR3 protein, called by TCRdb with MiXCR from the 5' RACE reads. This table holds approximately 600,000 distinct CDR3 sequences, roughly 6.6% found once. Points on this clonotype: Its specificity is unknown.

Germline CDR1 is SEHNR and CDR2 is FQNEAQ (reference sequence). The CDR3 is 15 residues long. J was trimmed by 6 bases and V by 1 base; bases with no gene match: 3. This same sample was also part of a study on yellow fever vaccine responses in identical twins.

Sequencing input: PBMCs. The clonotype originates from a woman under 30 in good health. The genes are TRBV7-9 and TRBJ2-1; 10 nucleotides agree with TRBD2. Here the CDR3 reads CASSLGVAGGNEQFF. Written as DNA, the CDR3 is TGTGCCAGCAGCTTAGGGGTAGCGGGGGGCAATGAGCAGTTCTTC.